This TCR beta chain originates from a study of identical twins. The authors used template switching to add a universal primer site and gave cDNA unique molecular identifiers. TCRdb ran MiXCR on the 5' RACE reads and lists one entry per CDR3 protein. Here the sample spans fewer than 250,000 distinct CDR3 sequences, approximately 7.3% being singletons. The donors were all healthy and Caucasian. This clonotype was picked up many times. Its specificity is unknown. Germline CDR1 and CDR2: LNHNV and YYDKDF (reference sequence). V was shortened by 0 bases and J by 0 bases, with 15 bases between the two germline ends. The CDR3 has 18 amino acids. General observations from the study: The models systematically underestimated how much out-of-frame TCR alpha was shared in monozygotic twins. Zero-insertion analyses were open to partial confounding by invariant MAIT and iNKT cells.

This sample was also put to use in a study of yellow fever vaccine responses in identical twins.

This clonotype was obtained from a woman under 30 in good health. The sequenced sample consisted of CD8+ T cells sorted from blood. This chain connects TRBV15 to TRBJ1-5; no reliable D call. The CDR3 DNA reads TGTGCCACCAGCAGAGATATGGGTCAGCAGGATAGCAATCAGCCCCAGCATTTT. Translating gives CATSRDMGQQDSNQPQHF.